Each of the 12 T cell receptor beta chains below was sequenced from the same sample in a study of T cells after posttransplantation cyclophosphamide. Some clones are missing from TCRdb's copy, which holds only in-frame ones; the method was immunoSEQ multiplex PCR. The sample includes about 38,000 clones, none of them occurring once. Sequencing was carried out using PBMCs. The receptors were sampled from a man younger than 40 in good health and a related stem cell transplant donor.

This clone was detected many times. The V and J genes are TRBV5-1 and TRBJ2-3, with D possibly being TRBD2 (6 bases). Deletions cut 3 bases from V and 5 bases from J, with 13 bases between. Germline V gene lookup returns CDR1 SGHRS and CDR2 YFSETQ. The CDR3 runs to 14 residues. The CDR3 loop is CASSWILAGDTQYF. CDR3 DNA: TGCGCCAGCAGCTGGATACTAGCAGGAGATACGCAGTATTTT.

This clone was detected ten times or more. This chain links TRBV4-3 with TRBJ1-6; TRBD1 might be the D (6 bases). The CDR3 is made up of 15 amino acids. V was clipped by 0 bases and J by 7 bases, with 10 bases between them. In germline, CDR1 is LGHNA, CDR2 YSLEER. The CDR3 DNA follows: TGCGCCAGCAGCCAAGAGAACAGGGTCAATTCACCCCTCCACTTT. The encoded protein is CASSQENRVNSPLHF.

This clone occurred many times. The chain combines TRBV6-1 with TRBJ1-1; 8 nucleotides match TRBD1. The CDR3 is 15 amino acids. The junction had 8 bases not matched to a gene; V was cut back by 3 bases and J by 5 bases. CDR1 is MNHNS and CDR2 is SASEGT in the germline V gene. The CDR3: CASSELPGGKTEAFF. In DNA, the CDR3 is TGTGCCAGCAGTGAGTTGCCAGGGGGCAAAACTGAAGCTTTCTTT.

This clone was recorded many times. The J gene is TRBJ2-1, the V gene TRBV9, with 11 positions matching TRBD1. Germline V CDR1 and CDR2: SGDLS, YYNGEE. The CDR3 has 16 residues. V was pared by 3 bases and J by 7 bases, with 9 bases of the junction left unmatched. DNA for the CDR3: TGTGCCAGCAGCGAGGACGGGACAGGGGGTTTTAATGAGCAGTTCTTC. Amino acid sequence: CASSEDGTGGFNEQFF.

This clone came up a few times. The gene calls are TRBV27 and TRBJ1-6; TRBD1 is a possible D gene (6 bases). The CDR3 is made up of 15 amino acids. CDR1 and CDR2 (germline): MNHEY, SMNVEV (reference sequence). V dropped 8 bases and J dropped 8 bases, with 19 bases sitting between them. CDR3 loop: CASGGGGRSYSPLHF. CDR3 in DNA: TGTGCCAGCGGGGGGGGCGGGAGATCGTATTCACCCCTCCACTTT.

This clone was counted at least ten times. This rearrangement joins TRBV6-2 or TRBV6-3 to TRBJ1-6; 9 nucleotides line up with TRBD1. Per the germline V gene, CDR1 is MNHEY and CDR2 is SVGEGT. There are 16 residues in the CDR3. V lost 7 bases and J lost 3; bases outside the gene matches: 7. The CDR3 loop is CASTRSGQGYNSPLHF. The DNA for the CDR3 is TGTGCCAGCACAAGATCGGGACAGGGCTATAATTCACCCCTCCACTTT.

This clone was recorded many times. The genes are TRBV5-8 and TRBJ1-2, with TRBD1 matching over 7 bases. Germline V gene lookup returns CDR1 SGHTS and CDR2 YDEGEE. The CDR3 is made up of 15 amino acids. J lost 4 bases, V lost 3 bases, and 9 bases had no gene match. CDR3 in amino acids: CASSYEQGGGYGYTF. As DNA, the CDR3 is TGTGCCAGCAGCTATGAGCAGGGGGGTGGCTATGGCTACACCTTC. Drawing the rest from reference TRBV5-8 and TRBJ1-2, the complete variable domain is EAGVTQSPTHLIKTRGQQATLRCSPISGHTSVYWYQQALGLGLQFLLWYDEGEERNRGNFPPRFSGRQFPNYSSELNVNALELEDSALYLCASSYEQGGGYGYTFGSGTRLTVV.

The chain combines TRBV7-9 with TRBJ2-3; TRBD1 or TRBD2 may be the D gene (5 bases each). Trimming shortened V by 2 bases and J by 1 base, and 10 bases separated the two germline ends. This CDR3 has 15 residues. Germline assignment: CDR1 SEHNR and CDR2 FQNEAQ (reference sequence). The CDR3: CASSLPGSGTDTQYF. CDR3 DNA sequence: TGTGCCAGCAGCTTACCAGGGAGTGGCACAGATACGCAGTATTTT.

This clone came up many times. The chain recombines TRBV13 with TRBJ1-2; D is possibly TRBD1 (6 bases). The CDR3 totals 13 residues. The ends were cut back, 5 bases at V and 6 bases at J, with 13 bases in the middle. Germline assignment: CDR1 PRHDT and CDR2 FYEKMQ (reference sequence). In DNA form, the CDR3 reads TGTGCCAGCAGCCACGCAGGGGTAAATGGCTACACCTTC. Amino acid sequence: CASSHAGVNGYTF.

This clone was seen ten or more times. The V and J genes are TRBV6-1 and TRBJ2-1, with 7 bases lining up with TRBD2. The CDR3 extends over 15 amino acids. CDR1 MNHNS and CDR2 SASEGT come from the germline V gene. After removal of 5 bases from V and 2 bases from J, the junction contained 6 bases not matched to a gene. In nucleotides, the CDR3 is TGTGCCAGCAGTAGGGCTAGCGGAGCCTACAATGAGCAGTTCTTC. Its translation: CASSRASGAYNEQFF.

The CDR3 nucleotides read TGCGCCAGCAGCTTTAGCGGGGGGGCTGATACGCAGTATTTT. It yields the protein CASSFSGGADTQYF. This rearrangement joins TRBV5-1 to TRBJ2-3; 11 bases are shared with TRBD2. With V trimmed by 2 bases and J by 6 bases, 2 bases remained unmatched. This CDR3 is 14 amino acids long. Per the germline V gene, CDR1 is SGHRS and CDR2 is YFSETQ.

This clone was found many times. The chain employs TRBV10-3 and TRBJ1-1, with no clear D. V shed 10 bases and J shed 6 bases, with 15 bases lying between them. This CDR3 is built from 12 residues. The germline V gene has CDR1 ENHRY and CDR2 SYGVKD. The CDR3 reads CATGLRGAEAFF. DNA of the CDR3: TGTGCCACCGGACTGCGTGGGGCTGAAGCTTTCTTT.